In its sample, the clone carrying this T cell receptor beta chain was seen once. This specimen comes from a study of shared clonotypes between healthy human individuals. TCRdb's table, derived via immunoSEQ multiplex PCR, lists solely in-frame clones and lacks some. The sample records about 990,000 clones, 75% to 85% being singletons. Trimming left V 1 base short and J 9 bases short, with 10 bases between. CDR1 is SGHTA, CDR2 FQGNSA, per germline. The length of the CDR3 is 13 residues. The TCR was taken from a man aged 18 to 29 in good health. Some clones in this sample may be carry-over from other donors' samples. Sequencing was carried out using memory CD4+ T cells from PBMCs. Subset denoted: CD45RA-negative fraction. The chain carries TRBV7-2 and TRBJ1-5; D is undetermined. CDR3 loop: CASSLGGFSPQHF. The CDR3 DNA sequence: TGTGCCAGCAGCTTAGGGGGTTTTTCGCCCCAGCATTTT.